This T cell receptor beta chain was observed in a study of graft-versus-host responses after intestinal transplantation. Study-wide findings and caveats: Early post-transplant HvG declines showed an association with peak circulating GvH clone levels.

Data came from immunoSEQ multiplex PCR; TCRdb stores just in-frame clones and leaves some out. The table includes 65,000 to 85,000 clones, more than 75% detected once. Comment on this clone: Its antigen is still unknown.

The CDR3 runs 12 residues. Trimming pared 8 bases from V and 4 bases from J, leaving 11 bases between. CDR1 and CDR2 (germline): SGHAT, FQNNGV. This clonotype originated in a human donor who was the organ donor for an intestinal transplant. Specimen: unstimulated CD8+ T cells sorted from spleen or lymph node cells, collected before transplant. The J gene is TRBJ1-1, the V gene TRBV11-2, with a possible D match to TRBD1 (5 bases). CDR3 loop: CASRWGGTEAFF. CDR3 bases: TGTGCCAGCCGGTGGGGGGGCACTGAAGCTTTCTTT.